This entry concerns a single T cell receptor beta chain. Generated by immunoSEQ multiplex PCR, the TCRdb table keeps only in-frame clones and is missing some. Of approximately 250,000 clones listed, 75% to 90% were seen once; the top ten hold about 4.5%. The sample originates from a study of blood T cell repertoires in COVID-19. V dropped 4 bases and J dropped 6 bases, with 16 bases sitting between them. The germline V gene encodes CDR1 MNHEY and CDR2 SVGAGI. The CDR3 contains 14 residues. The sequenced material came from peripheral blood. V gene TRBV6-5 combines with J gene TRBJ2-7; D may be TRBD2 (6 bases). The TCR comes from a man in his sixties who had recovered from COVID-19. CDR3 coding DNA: TGTGCCAGCAGTTCTACGACTAGTACCTCCGAGCAGTACTTC. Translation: CASSSTTSTSEQYF.